This T cell receptor beta chain was captured by sequencing in a study of PD-1 blockade in classical Hodgkin lymphoma. Germline V lookup: CDR1 SEHNR, CDR2 FQNEAQ (reference sequence). This CDR3 has 14 residues. Trimming at V came to 2 bases and at J to 9 bases, leaving 2 bases not matched to a gene. As for this clone: Its antigen is currently unknown.

Using immunoSEQ multiplex PCR, the repertoire was profiled, and TCRdb retains in-frame clones only, with some absent. The table shows over 60,000 clones, with approximately 94% occurring only once. Time point specified: cycle 4 day 1 (C4D1), after five to seven weeks of nivolumab. All patients relapsed after autologous stem cell transplantation, and brentuximab vedotin exposure varied. Regarding the study as a whole: Lower baseline TCR diversity marked trial partial responders and progressors. Compared with baseline, CD4+ but not CD8+ TCR diversity had risen significantly by C4D1. Possibly reflecting disease activity or prior therapy, repertoire differences have causes that remain undefined. Nivolumab initiated under 1 year post-ASCT led to patient exclusion.

The clonotype comes from a human donor with classical Hodgkin lymphoma. The specimen comprised peripheral blood mononuclear cells (PBMCs), sampled before the fourth cycle of nivolumab. The rearrangement links TRBV7-9 to TRBJ2-1; 12 bases fit TRBD2. The CDR3 sequence is CASSLWTSGVEQFF. CDR3 nucleotide sequence: TGTGCCAGCAGCTTATGGACTAGCGGGGTTGAGCAGTTCTTC.